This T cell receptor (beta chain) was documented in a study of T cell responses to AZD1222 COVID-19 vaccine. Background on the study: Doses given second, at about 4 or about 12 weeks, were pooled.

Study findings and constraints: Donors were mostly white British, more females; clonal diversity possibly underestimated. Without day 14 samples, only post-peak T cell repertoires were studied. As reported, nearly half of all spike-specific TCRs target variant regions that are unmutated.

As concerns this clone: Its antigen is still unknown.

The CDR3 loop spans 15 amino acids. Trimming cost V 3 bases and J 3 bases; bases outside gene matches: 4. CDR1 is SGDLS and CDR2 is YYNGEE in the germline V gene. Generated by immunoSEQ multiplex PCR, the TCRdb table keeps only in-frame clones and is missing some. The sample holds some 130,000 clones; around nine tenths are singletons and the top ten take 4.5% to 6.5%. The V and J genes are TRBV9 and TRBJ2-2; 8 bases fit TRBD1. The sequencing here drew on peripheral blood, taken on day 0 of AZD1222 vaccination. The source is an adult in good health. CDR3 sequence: CASSEDRGYTGELFF. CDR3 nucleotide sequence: TGTGCCAGCAGCGAAGACAGGGGATACACCGGGGAGCTGTTTTTT.